This paragraph reports one T cell receptor (beta chain). The data are from a study of blood T cell repertoires in COVID-19. About the study: PBMCs, B-cell-depleted T cells, or T cells were the source of the cDNA or gDNA that made up the material.

The CDR3 runs to 18 residues. Germline V lookup: CDR1 SGHNT, CDR2 YYREEE (reference sequence). Trimming cost V 2 bases and J 0 bases, with 15 bases left between them. Participants were placed into cohorts based on the clinical history they reported. Authors' processing steps: Amplified reference gene primers provided the basis for estimating nucleated cell counts. The data were produced by immunoSEQ multiplex PCR, yet TCRdb's version contains in-frame clones alone and is incomplete. Clonal size and the V and J genes are those of that table, whereas D and trimming came from the DNA. Of about 440,000 clones in the sample, roughly 87% are singletons; the top ten hold approximately 0.65%.

The chain has TRBV5-4 and TRBJ1-6, with D perhaps TRBD1 (6 bases). The TCR was taken from a young man who had recovered from COVID-19. The specimen sequenced was PBMCs or T cells enriched from blood (not recorded which). CDR3 bases: TGTGCCAGCAGCTTTTTGAGGGACAAACGCTCCTATAATTCACCCCTCCACTTT. Its translation is CASSFLRDKRSYNSPLHF. Variable domain in full (rest from reference TRBV5-4 and TRBJ1-6): ETGVTQSPTHLIKTRGQQVTLRCSSQSGHNTVSWYQQALGQGPQFIFQYYREEENGRGNFPPRFSGLQFPNYSSELNVNALELDDSALYLCASSFLRDKRSYNSPLHFGNGTRLTVT.